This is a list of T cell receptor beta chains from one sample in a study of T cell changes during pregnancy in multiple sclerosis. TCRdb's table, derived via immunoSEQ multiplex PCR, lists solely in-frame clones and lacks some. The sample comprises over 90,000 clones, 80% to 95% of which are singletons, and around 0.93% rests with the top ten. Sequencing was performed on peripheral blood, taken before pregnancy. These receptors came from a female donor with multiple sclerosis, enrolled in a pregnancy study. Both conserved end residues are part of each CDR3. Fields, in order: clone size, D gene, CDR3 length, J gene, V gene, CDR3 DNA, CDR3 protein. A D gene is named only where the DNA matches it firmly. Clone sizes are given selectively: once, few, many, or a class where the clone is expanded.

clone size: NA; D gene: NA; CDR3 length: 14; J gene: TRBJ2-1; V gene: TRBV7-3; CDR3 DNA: TGTGCCAGCGGAAACAGGGCTGGGTTGGGTGAGCAGTTCTTC; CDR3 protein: CASGNRAGLGEQFF
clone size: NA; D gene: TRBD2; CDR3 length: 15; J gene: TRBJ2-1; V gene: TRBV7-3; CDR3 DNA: TGTGCCAGCAGCTACATAGCGGGAGCGGCCAATGAGCAGTTCTTC; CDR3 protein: CASSYIAGAANEQFF
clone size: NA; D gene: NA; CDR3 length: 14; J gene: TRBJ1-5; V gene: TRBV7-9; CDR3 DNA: TGTGCCAGCAGCTTAGCAGGGGGCAATCAGCCCCAGCATTTT; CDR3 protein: CASSLAGGNQPQHF
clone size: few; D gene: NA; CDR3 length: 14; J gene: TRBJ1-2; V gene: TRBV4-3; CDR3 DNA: TGCGCCAGCAGCCAAGGCCGGCAGGGCTATGGCTACACCTTC; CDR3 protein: CASSQGRQGYGYTF
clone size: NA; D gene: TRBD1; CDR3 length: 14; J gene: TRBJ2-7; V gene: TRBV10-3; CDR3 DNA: TGTGCCATCAGTCTCCGGACAGGGGACTACGAGCAGTACTTC; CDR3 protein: CAISLRTGDYEQYF
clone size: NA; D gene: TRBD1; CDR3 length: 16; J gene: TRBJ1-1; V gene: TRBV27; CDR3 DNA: TGTGCCAGCAGTCTCTACAGGGGGAGGTTGAACACTGAAGCTTTCTTT; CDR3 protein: CASSLYRGRLNTEAFF
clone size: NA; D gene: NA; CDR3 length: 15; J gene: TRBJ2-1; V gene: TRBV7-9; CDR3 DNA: TGTGCCAGCAGCTTCTCAGGAAGCTCCTACAATGAGCAGTTCTTC; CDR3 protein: CASSFSGSSYNEQFF
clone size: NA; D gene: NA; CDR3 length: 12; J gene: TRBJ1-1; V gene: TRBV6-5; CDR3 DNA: TGTGCCGTCAGGGTTAAGGACACTGAAGCTTTCTTT; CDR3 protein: CAVRVKDTEAFF
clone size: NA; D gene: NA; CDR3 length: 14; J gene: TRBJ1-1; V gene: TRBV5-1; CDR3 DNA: TGCGCCAGCAGCTTGAGGCGGTGGGACACTGAAGCTTTCTTT; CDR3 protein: CASSLRRWDTEAFF
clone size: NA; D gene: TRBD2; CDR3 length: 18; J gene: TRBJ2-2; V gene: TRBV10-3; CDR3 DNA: TGTGCCATCAGTGAGAGACTAGCGGGGGGTCTGAACACCGGGGAGCTGTTTTTT; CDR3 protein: CAISERLAGGLNTGELFF
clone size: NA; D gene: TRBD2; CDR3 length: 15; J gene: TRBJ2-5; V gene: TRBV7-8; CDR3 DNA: TGTGCCAGCAGCCCCTGGACTAGCGGGGGCGAGACCCAGTACTTC; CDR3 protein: CASSPWTSGGETQYF
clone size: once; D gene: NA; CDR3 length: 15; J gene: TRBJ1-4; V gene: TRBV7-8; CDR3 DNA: TGTGCCAGCAGCCCGTCGGGGTCCTTTAATGAAAAACTGTTTTTT; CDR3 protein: CASSPSGSFNEKLFF
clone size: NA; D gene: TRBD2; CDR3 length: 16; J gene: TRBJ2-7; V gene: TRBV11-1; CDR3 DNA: TGTGCCAGCAGCCAAACTAGCGGGGGTACCTCCTACGAGCAGTACTTC; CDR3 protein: CASSQTSGGTSYEQYF
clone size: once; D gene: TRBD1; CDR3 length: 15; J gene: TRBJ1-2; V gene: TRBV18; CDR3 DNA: TGTGCCAGCTCACCAGGACAGGGTCATCAGTATGGCTACACCTTC; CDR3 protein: CASSPGQGHQYGYTF
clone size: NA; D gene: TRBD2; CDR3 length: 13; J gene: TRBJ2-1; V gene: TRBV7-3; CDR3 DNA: TGTGCCAGCAGCTCGGGACTAGGGAATGAGCAGTTCTTC; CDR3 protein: CASSSGLGNEQFF
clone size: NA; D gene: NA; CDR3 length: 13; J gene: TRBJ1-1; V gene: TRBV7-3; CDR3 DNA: TGTGCCAGCAGCTTAAGACAGAACACTGAAGCTTTCTTT; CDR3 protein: CASSLRQNTEAFF
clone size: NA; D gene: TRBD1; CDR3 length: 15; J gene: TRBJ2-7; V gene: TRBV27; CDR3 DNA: TGTGCCAGCAGTTATACAGGGGCGGTCTCCTACGAGCAGTACTTC; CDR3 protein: CASSYTGAVSYEQYF
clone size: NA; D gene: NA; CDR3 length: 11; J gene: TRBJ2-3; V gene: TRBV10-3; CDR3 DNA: TGTGCCATCAGTGACGCAGATACGCAGTATTTT; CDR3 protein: CAISDADTQYF
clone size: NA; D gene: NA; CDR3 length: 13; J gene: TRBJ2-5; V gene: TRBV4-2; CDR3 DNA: TGTGCCAGCAGCCAAGATCTCGCGGAGACCCAGTACTTC; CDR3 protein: CASSQDLAETQYF
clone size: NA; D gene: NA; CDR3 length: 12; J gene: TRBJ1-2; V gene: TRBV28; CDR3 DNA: TGTGCCAGCAAGGGGCCTAACTATGGCTACACCTTC; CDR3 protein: CASKGPNYGYTF
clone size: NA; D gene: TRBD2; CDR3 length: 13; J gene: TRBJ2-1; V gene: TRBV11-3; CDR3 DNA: TGTGCCAGCAGCTTAACGCGGGGGGGTGAGCAGTTCTTC; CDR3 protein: CASSLTRGGEQFF
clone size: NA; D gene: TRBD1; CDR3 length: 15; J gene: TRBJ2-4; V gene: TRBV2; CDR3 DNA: TGTGCCAGCAGCCTTTCGGGACAGGCCAAAAACATTCAGTACTTC; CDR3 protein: CASSLSGQAKNIQYF
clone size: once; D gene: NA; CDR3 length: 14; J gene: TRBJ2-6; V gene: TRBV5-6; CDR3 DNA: TGTGCCAGCCTCCTCAAGCGTGGGGCCAACGTCCTGACTTTC; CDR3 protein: CASLLKRGANVLTF
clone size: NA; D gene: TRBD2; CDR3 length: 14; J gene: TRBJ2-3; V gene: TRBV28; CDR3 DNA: TGTGCCAGCCTCCATGGGGGGGGAAGGGATACGCAGTATTTT; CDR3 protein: CASLHGGGRDTQYF
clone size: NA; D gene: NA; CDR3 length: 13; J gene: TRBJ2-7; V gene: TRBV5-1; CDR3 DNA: TGCGCCAGCAGCCCAGGGACTTTCTACGAGCAGTACTTC; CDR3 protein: CASSPGTFYEQYF
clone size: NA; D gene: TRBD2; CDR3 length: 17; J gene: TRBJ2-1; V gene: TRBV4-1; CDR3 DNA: TGCGCCAGCAGCCAAGTCGGTCGGCCGGGGGGAATGGATGAGCAGTTCTTC; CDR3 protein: CASSQVGRPGGMDEQFF
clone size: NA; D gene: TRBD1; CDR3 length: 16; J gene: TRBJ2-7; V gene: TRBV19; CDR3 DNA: TGTGCCAGTAGGGGCTCCGGGACAGGGTTTTCGGCCGAGCAGTACTTC; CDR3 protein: CASRGSGTGFSAEQYF
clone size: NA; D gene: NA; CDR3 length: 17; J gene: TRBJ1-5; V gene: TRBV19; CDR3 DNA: TGTGCCAGTAGCAGTTGGGAGGCACGGGCGAGCAATCAGCCCCAGCATTTT; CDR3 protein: CASSSWEARASNQPQHF
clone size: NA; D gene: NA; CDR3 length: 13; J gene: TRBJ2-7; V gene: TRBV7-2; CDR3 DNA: TGTGCCAGCAGCTCCCAACCTACCTACGAGCAGTACTTC; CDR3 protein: CASSSQPTYEQYF
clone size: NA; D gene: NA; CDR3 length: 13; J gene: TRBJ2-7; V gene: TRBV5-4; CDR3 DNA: TGTGCCAGCAGCCCACGAACAGGGTTCGAGCAGTACTTC; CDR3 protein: CASSPRTGFEQYF
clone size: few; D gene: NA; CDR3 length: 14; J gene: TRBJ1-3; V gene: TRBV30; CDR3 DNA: TGTGCCTGGAGTGTAACTGGTTCTGGAAACACCATATATTTT; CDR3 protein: CAWSVTGSGNTIYF
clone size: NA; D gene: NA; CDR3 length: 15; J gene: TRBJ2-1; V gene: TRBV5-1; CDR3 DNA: TGCGCCAGCAGCAGGAGCGTGAATGGGCAGGGTGAGCAGTTCTTC; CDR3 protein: CASSRSVNGQGEQFF
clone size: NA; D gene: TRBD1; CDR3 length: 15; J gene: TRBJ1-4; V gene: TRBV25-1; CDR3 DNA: TGTGCCAGCAGTGCCGCAACAGGGGGAGGTGAAAAACTGTTTTTT; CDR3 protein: CASSAATGGGEKLFF
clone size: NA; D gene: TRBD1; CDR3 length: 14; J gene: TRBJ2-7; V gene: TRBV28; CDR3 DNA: TGTGCCAGCAGTCTGGGACAGGGGGCGTACGAGCAGTACTTC; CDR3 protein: CASSLGQGAYEQYF
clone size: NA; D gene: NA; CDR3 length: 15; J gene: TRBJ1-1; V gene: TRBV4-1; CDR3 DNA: TGCGCCAGCAGCCAAGAAATCCAGGGGAACACTGAAGCTTTCTTT; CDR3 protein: CASSQEIQGNTEAFF
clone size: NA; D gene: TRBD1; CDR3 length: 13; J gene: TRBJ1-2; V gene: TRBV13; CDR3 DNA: TGTGCCAGCAGCAAGGGACAGCTCTATGGCTACACCTTC; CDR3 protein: CASSKGQLYGYTF
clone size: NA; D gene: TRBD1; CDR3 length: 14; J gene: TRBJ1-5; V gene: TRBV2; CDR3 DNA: TGTGCCAGCTCGTTAGGGACAGGCAATCAGCCCCAGCATTTT; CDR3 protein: CASSLGTGNQPQHF
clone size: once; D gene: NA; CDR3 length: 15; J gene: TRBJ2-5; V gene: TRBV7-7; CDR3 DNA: TGTGCCAGCAGCTTAGTGCCAGGGGACCCCCCCCTTAAACACTTC; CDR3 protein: CASSLVPGDPPLKHF
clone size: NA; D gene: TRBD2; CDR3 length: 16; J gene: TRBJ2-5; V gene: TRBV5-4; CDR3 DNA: TGTGCCAGCAGCTATTCTCGAGGGAGGGCCCGGGAGACCCAGTACTTC; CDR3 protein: CASSYSRGRARETQYF
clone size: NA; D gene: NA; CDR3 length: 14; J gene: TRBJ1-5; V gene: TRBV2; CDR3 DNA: TGTGCCAGCAGTGAGCGGGGAGGCAATCAGCCCCAGCATTTT; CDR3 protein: CASSERGGNQPQHF
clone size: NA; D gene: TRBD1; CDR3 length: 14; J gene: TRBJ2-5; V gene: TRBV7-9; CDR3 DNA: TGTGCCAGCAGCTTTAGCGGACAGGGAGAGACCCAGTACTTC; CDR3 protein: CASSFSGQGETQYF